The text below deals with one T cell receptor (beta chain). This sample is part of a study of blood T cell repertoires in COVID-19. Looking at the study overall: Sites across the United States, Italy and Spain contributed samples from acute and convalescent COVID-19.

The CDR3 length is 14 residues. Germline lookup yields CDR1 SGHKS and CDR2 YYEKEE (reference sequence). V lost 0 bases, J lost 11 bases, and 7 bases stayed unmatched. Clones were read by immunoSEQ multiplex PCR, and TCRdb kept only the in-frame ones, dropping some. Of 390,000 or so clones listed, around 87% are singletons. The chain has TRBV5-5 and TRBJ1-5; TRBD1 matches 8 bases. Sequenced input: PBMCs or T cells enriched from blood (not recorded which). This sequence originates from a woman between 45 and 60 years old who had recovered from COVID-19. The CDR3 reads CASSLDRGEEAQHF. CDR3 coding DNA: TGTGCCAGCAGCTTGGACAGGGGGGAGGAGGCCCAGCATTTT.